Presented here are 15 T cell receptor beta chains from one specimen sequenced in a study of blood T cell repertoires in COVID-19. The table came from immunoSEQ multiplex PCR; TCRdb's copy has only in-frame clones and leaves some out. The table lists fewer than 90,000 clones, more than 70% of them singletons. Specimen: peripheral blood. These receptors all come from a man aged 60 to 75 with acute or convalescent COVID-19.

The chain recombines TRBV10-3 with TRBJ1-5; D unresolved. CDR1 ENHRY and CDR2 SYGVKD come from the germline V gene. Trimming took 0 bases from V and 6 from J, leaving 12 bases between them. This CDR3 contains 15 residues. As DNA, the CDR3 is TGTGCCATCAGTGAGTCGAGAGGAGGTGGTCAGCCCCAGCATTTT. This sequence encodes CAISESRGGGQPQHF.

This clone came up once. This chain joins TRBV11-3 and TRBJ2-2, with 7 nucleotides matching TRBD1. The CDR3 extends over 17 amino acids. After removal of 1 base from V and 2 bases from J, the junction contained 7 bases not matched to a gene. The V gene's germline CDR1 is SGHNT and CDR2 YENEEA. CDR3 DNA sequence: TGTGCCAGCAGCTTAGGCAGGGGACAGACAAACACCGGGGAGCTGTTTTTT. Translating gives CASSLGRGQTNTGELFF.

J is TRBJ2-2 and V is TRBV18; 10 bases align to TRBD2. The CDR3 extends over 16 amino acids. V lost 3 bases and J lost 4; bases outside the gene matches: 5. Germline-derived CDR1 and CDR2 are KGHSH and LQKENI. The CDR3 spells CASSPERGGVTGELFF. The CDR3 region has the DNA TGTGCCAGCTCACCGGAGCGGGGGGGCGTCACCGGGGAGCTGTTTTTT.

The J gene is TRBJ2-1, the V gene TRBV19; 8 bases line up with TRBD2. The CDR3 length is 17 residues. The V gene end was trimmed by 1 base and the J gene end by 2 bases; junction bases not matched to a gene: 7. Looked up from germline, CDR1 is LNHDA and CDR2 is SQIVND (reference sequence). The CDR3 protein is CASSIGERGRPYNEQFF. Here the CDR3 DNA reads TGTGCCAGTAGTATAGGGGAACGCGGGAGGCCCTACAATGAGCAGTTCTTC.

V gene TRBV7-6 combines with J gene TRBJ1-2; no clear D. V was trimmed by 5 bases and J by 1 base, leaving 11 bases between them. This CDR3 has 14 residues. Germline values: CDR1 SGHVS, CDR2 FNYEAQ. This chain's CDR3 is CASSPIGNNYGYTF. CDR3 DNA sequence: TGTGCCAGCAGCCCAATTGGCAATAACTATGGCTACACCTTC.

This chain uses TRBV7-6 with TRBJ1-6; D not resolved. CDR3 length equals 15 residues. Germline values: CDR1 SGHVS, CDR2 FNYEAQ. V was shortened by 5 bases and J by 6 bases, with 14 bases between the two germline ends. The CDR3 nucleotides read TGTGCCAGCAGCCCCAGTCTAGAACTTAATTCACCCCTCCACTTT. Translating gives CASSPSLELNSPLHF.

The chain recombines TRBV5-1 with TRBJ2-7, with D possibly being TRBD2 (5 bases). The germline V gene encodes CDR1 SGHRS and CDR2 YFSETQ. The length of the CDR3 is 13 residues. Trimming took 4 bases from V and 3 from J, leaving 11 bases between them. The CDR3 loop is CASSPLGVYEQYF. The DNA for the CDR3 is TGCGCCAGCAGCCCCCTCGGGGTCTACGAGCAGTACTTC.

The V gene is TRBV14, the J gene TRBJ1-2; TRBD1 is a possible D gene (6 bases). Germline CDR1 is SGHDN and CDR2 is FVKESK. CDR3 size: 13 residues. The V and J ends lost 5 bases and 3 bases respectively, with 10 bases between them. CDR3: CASSVHRDYGYTF. The CDR3 nucleotides read TGTGCCAGCAGCGTCCACAGGGACTATGGCTACACCTTC.

V usage is TRBV11-2 and J usage is TRBJ1-1, with D perhaps TRBD1 (6 bases). This CDR3 region has 16 residues. Germline assignment: CDR1 SGHAT and CDR2 FQNNGV. V was clipped by 1 base and J by 4 bases, with 16 bases between them. CDR3 sequence reads: CASSLVVGLGGTEAFF. The CDR3, as DNA: TGTGCCAGCAGCTTAGTAGTCGGGCTAGGGGGCACTGAAGCTTTCTTT.

For this clone: The junction does not match germline at one end; this may be a read error. The chain combines TRBV3-1 (or the pseudogene TRBV3-2) with TRBJ1-4, with unresolved D. The CDR3 has 16 amino acids. Germline loops: CDR1 LGHDT, CDR2 YNNKEL (reference sequence). The CDR3 loop is CASSQDLWQANEKLFF. CDR3 DNA sequence: TGTGCCAGCAGCCAAGATCTTTGGCAGGCTAATGAGAAACTGTTTTTT.

V usage is TRBV5-1 and J usage is TRBJ2-2; 8 positions agree with TRBD2. CDR1 and CDR2 from the germline V gene are SGHRS and YFSETQ. V lost 1 base, J lost 5 bases, and 10 bases stayed unmatched. This CDR3 region has 17 residues. In nucleotides, the CDR3 is TGCGCCAGCAGCTTGAACGGCCTAGCGGGTTCTACCGGGGAGCTGTTTTTT. Translating it yields CASSLNGLAGSTGELFF.

The V gene is TRBV6-5, the J gene TRBJ2-1; maybe TRBD1 (5 bases). The CDR3 runs to 13 residues. Trimming removed 5 bases from V and 4 bases from J, with 9 bases in between. Germline V gene sequence: CDR1 MNHEY, CDR2 SVGAGI. The CDR3 nucleotides are TGTGCCAGCAGTCAAACAGGATACAATGAGCAGTTCTTC. Its translation is CASSQTGYNEQFF.

The chain links TRBV7-2 to TRBJ2-3; 13 bases are a match to TRBD2. J lost 5 bases, V lost 5 bases, and 7 bases had no gene match. There are 16 residues in the CDR3. Germline-derived CDR1 and CDR2 are SGHTA and FQGNSA. In DNA form, the CDR3 reads TGTGCCAGCAGCCCTCGACTAGCGGGAGGCGGAGATACGCAGTATTTT. Translation: CASSPRLAGGGDTQYF.

This chain links TRBV19 with TRBJ2-2; tentative D call: TRBD1 (6 bases). Trimming left V 0 bases short and J 4 bases short, with 21 bases between. Germline V gene sequence: CDR1 LNHDA, CDR2 SQIVND (reference sequence). The CDR3 consists of 19 residues. The CDR3 DNA is TGTGCCAGTAGTATAGATCTGGGGGCCTCAGGTCGGGTCACCGGGGAGCTGTTTTTT. This translates into CASSIDLGASGRVTGELFF.

This clone was recorded only once. The rearrangement uses TRBV11-2 and TRBJ2-5; 11 bases are a match to TRBD2. Germline loops: CDR1 SGHAT, CDR2 FQNNGV. The CDR3 has 17 residues. The V gene end was trimmed by 3 bases and the J gene end by 4 bases; junction bases not matched to a gene: 10. CDR3 nucleotides: TGTGCCAGCAGCTTTACCCTAGCGGGAGGCCTCCCAGAGACCCAGTACTTC. Encoded protein: CASSFTLAGGLPETQYF.